This T cell receptor (beta chain) originates from a study of blood T cell repertoires in COVID-19. Overall study: Sources were T cells, B-cell-depleted T cells, or PBMCs; the material itself was cDNA or gDNA.

The junction had 4 bases not matched to a gene; V was cut back by 7 bases and J by 7 bases. This CDR3 has 13 amino acids. Germline CDR1 is WSHSY and CDR2 is SAAADI. TCRdb keeps only in-frame clones here, not all; method: immunoSEQ multiplex PCR. The sample has about 400,000 clones; about 89% are singletons. The source of this sequence is a woman in her thirties with acute or convalescent COVID-19. Sequencing used peripheral blood. This sequence joins TRBV10-2 and TRBJ1-2; 12 bases fit TRBD1. The chain's CDR3 is CASTGQGARGYTF. The CDR3 DNA sequence: TGCGCCAGCACGGGACAGGGGGCGCGTGGCTACACCTTC.